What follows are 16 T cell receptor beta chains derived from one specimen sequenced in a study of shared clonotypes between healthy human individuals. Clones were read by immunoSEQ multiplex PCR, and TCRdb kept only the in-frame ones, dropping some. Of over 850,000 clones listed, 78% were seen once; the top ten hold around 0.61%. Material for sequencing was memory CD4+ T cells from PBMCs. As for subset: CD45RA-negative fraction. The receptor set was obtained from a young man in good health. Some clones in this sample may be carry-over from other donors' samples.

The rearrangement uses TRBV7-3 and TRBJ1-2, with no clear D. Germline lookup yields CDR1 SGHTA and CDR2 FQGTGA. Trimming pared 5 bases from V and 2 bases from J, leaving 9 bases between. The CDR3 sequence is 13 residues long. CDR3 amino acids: CASSLDGNYGYTF. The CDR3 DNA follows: TGTGCCAGCAGCCTGGACGGAAACTATGGCTACACCTTC.

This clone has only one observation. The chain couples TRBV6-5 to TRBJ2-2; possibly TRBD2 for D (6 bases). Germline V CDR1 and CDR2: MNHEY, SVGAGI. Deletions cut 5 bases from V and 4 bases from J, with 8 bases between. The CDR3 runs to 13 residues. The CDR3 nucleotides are TGTGCCAGCAGTCCCGGGGGCACCGGGGAGCTGTTTTTT. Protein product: CASSPGGTGELFF.

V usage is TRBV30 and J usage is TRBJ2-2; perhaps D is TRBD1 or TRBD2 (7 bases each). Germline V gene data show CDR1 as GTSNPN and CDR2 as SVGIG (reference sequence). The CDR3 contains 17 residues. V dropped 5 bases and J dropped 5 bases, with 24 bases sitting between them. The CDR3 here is CAWDNPLGGGKTGELFF. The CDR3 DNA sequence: TGTGCCTGGGACAACCCTCTGGGAGGGGGCAAGACCGGGGAGCTGTTTTTT.

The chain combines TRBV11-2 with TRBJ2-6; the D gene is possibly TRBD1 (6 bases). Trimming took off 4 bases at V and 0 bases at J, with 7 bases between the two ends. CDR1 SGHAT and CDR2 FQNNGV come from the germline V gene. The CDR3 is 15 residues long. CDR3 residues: CASSSTGSGANVLTF. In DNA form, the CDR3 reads TGTGCCAGCAGCTCGACAGGCTCTGGGGCCAACGTCCTGACTTTC.

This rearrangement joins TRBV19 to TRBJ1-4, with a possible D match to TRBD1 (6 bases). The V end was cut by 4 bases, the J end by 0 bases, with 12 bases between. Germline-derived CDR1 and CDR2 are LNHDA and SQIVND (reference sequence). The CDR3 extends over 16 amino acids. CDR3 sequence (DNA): TGTGCCAGTAGTACAGACAGGAGTGCAACTAATGAAAAACTGTTTTTT. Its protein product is CASSTDRSATNEKLFF.

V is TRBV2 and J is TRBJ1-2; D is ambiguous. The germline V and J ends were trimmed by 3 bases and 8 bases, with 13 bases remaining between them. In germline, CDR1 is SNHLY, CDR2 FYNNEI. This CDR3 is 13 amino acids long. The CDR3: CASSDALGSGYTF. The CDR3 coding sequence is TGTGCCAGCAGTGATGCGTTGGGGTCCGGCTACACCTTC.

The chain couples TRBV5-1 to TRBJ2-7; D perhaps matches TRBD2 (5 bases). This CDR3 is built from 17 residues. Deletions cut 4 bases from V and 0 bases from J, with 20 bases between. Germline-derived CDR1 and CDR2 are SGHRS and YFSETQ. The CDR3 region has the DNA TGCGCCAGCAGCCTGGTGGGAGTCGCCGCTAACTCCTACGAGCAGTACTTC. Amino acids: CASSLVGVAANSYEQYF.

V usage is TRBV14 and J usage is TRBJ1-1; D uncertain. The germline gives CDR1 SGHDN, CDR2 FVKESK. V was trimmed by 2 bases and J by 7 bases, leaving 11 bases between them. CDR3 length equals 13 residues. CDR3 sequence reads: CASSQNRPNEAFF. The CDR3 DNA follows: TGTGCCAGCAGCCAAAATCGGCCTAATGAAGCTTTCTTT.

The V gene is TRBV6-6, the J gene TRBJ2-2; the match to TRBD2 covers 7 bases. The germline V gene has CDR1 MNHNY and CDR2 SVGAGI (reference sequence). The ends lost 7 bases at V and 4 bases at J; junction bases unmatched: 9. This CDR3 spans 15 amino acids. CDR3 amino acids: CASNPRGDVTGELFF. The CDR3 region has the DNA TGTGCCAGCAACCCCCGGGGGGATGTCACCGGGGAGCTGTTTTTT.

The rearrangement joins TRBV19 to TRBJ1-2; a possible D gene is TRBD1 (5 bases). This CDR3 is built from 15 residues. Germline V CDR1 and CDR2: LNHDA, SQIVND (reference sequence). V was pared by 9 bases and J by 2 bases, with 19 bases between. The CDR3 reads CASNRNPGLNYGYTF. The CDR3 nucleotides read TGTGCCAGCAATCGGAACCCGGGACTCAACTATGGCTACACCTTC.

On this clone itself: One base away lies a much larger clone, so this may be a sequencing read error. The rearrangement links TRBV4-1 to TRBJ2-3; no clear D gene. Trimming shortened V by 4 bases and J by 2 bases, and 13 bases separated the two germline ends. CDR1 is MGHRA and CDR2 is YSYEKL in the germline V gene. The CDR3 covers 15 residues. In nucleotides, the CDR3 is TGCGCCAGCAGCCGAGACCCGACGGTCACAGATACGCAGTATTTT. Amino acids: CASSRDPTVTDTQYF.

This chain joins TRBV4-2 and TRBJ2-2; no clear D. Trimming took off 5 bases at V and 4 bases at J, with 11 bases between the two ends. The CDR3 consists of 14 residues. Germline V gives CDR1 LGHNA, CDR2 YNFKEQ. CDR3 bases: TGTGCCAGCAGCATCCGTAAGGGCACCGGGGAGCTGTTTTTT. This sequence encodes CASSIRKGTGELFF.

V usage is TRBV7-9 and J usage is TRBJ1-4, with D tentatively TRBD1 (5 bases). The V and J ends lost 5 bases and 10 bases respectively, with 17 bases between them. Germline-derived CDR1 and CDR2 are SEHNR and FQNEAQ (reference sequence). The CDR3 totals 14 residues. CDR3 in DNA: TGTGCCAGCAGCCGGGACGGAGTGTGGGGAAAACTGTTTTTT. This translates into CASSRDGVWGKLFF.

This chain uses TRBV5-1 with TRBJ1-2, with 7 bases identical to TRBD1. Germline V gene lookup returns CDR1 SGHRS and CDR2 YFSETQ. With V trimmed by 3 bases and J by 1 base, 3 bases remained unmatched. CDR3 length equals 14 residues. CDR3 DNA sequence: TGCGCCAGCAGCTGGGGACAGATTAACTATGGCTACACCTTC. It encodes CASSWGQINYGYTF. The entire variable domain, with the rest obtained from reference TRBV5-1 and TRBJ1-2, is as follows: KAGVTQTPRYLIKTRGQQVTLSCSPISGHRSVSWYQQTPGQGLQFLFEYFSETQRNKGNFPGRFSGRQFSNSRSEMNVSTLELGDSALYLCASSWGQINYGYTFGSGTRLTVV.

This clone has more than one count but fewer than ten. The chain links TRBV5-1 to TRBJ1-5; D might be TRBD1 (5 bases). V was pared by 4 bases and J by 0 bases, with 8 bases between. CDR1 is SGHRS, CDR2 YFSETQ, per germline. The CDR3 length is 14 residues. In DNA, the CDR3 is TGCGCCAGCAGCCCAGACAGTAGCAATCAGCCCCAGCATTTT. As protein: CASSPDSSNQPQHF.

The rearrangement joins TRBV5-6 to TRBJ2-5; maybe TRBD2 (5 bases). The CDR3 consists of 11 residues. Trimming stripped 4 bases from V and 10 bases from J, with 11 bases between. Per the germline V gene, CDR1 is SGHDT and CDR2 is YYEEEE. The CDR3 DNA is TGTGCCAGCAGCCAAGCGGTGGACCAGTACTTC. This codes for CASSQAVDQYF.